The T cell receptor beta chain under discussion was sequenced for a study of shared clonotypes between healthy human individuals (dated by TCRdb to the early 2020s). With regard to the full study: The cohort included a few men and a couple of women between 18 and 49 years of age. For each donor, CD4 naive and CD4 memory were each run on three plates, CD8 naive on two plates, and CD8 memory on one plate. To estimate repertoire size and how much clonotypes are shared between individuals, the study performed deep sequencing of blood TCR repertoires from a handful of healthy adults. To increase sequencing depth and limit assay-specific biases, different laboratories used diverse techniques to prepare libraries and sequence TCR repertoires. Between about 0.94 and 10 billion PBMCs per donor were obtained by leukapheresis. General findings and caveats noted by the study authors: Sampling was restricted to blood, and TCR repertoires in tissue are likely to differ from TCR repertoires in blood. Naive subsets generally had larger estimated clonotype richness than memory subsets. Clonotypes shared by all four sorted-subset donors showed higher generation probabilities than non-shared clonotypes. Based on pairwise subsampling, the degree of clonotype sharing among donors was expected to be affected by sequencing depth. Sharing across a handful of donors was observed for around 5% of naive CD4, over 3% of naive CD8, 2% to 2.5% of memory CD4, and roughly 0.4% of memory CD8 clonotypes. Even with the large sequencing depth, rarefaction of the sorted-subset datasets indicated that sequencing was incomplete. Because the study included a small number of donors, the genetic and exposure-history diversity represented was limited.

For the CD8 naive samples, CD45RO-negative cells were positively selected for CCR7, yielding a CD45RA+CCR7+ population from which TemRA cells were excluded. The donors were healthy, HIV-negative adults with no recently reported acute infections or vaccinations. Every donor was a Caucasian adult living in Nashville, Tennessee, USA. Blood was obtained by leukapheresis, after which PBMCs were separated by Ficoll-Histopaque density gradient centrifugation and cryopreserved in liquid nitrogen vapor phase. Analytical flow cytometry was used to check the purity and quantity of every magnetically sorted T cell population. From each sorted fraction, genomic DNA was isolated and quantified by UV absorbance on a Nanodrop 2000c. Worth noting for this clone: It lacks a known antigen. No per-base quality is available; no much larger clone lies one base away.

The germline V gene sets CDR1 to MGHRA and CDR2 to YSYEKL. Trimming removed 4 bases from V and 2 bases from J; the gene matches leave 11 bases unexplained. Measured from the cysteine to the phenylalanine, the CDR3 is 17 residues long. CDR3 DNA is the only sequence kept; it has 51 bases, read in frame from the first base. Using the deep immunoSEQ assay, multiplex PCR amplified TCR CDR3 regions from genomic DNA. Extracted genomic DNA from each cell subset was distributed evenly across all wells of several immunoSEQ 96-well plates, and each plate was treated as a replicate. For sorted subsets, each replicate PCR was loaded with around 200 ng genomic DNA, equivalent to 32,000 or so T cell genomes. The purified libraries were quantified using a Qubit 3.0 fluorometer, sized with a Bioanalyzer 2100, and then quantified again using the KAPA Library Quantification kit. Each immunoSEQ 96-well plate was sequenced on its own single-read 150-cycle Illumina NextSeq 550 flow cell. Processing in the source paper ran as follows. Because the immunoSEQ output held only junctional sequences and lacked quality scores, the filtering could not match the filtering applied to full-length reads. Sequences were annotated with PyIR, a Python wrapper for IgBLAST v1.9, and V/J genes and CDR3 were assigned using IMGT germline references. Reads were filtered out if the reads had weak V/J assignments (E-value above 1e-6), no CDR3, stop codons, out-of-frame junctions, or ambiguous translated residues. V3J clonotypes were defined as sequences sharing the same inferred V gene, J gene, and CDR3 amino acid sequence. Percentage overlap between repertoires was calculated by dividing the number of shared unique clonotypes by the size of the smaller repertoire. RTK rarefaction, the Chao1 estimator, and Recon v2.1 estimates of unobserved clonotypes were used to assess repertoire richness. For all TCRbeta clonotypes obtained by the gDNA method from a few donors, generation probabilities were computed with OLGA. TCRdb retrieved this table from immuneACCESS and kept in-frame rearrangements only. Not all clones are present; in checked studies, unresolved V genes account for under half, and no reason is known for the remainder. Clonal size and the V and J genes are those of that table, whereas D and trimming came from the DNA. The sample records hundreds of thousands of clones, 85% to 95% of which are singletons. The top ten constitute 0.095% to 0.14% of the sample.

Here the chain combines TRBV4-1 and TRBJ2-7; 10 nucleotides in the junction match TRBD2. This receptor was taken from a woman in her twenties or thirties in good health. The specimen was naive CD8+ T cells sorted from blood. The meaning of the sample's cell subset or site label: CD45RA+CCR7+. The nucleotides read TGCGCCAGCAGCCCCCTTGGGGTAGCGGGAGGTCCCTACGAGCAGTACTTC. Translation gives CASSPLGVAGGPYEQYF.